Listed here is a single T cell receptor (beta chain). Antigen: not known. This PCR relied on a set of 60 Vbeta primers and 13 Jbeta primers. Sequencing was performed with immunoSEQ multiplex PCR; in TCRdb, only in-frame clones are kept and a portion is missing. The table lists 200,000 or so clones. Germline values: CDR1 SGHKS, CDR2 YYEKEE (reference sequence). This CDR3 is built from 15 residues. V was pared by 0 bases and J by 7 bases, with 6 bases of the junction left unmatched. The data belong to a study of cytomegalovirus exposure and HLA in healthy donors. Study-wide background: Some 85 million unique TCRs, all from HLA-typed donors, were included in an early release of the data. Most donors, 81% of 398 genotyped, fell in the Caucasian-associated ancestry cluster.

General study results and limits: Whilst most TCR sequences proved rare, a subset of public TCRs occurred across many donors. The likely origin of a cluster of highly shared sequence variants was a sequencing artifact.

Sequenced sample: PBMCs. The sequence was collected from a boy under 18 in good health and CMV-seronegative. The chain recombines TRBV5-5 with TRBJ1-1; 10 nucleotides agree with TRBD1. The CDR3 here is CASSLGDRGVDEAFF. In DNA, the CDR3 is TGTGCCAGCAGCTTGGGGGACAGGGGCGTAGATGAAGCTTTCTTT. The variable domain in full, completed from reference TRBV5-5 and TRBJ1-1, reads DAGVTQSPTHLIKTRGQQVTLRCSPISGHKSVSWYQQVLGQGPQFIFQYYEKEERGRGNFPDRFSARQFPNYSSELNVNALLLGDSALYLCASSLGDRGVDEAFFGQGTRLTVV.